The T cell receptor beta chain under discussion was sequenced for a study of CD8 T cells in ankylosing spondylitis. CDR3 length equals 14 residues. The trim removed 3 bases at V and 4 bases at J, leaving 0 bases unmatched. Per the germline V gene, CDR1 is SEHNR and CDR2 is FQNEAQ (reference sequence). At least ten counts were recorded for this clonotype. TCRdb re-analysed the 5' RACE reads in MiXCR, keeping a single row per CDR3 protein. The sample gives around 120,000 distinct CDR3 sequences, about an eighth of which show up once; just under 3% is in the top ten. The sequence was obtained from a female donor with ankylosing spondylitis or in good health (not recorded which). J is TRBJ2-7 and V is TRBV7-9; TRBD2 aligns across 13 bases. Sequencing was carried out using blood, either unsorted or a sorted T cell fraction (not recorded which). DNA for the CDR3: TGTGCCAGCAGCTTGACTAGCGGGAGGTACGAGCAGTACTTC. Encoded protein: CASSLTSGRYEQYF.